Shown below are 24 T cell receptor beta chains from a single sample sequenced in a study of blood T cell repertoires in COVID-19 (dated by TCRdb to 2018 to 2020). The library was prepared using the immunoSEQ multiplex PCR assay. Sourced from immuneACCESS, this table was stored by TCRdb with only in-frame sequences that have V and J called. A share of the clones is absent; for the studies checked, an unresolved V gene accounts for under half, and the remainder has no known explanation. The sample records about 150,000 clones, approximately 80% of which are singletons. Clones ranked in the top ten supply 2.5% to 3.5% of the sample. The specimen sequenced was peripheral blood. The receptor source for this set is an older woman with acute or convalescent COVID-19.

The chain couples TRBV29-1 to TRBJ2-1, with D possibly TRBD2 on 5 matching bases. With 7 bases removed from V and 1 base from J, the gap between germline ends came to 11 bases. Germline V gene lookup returns CDR1 SQVTM and CDR2 ANQGSEA. CDR3 length equals 13 residues. The CDR3 spells CSGGSGSYNEQFF. CDR3 sequence (DNA): TGCAGCGGGGGAAGCGGTTCCTACAATGAGCAGTTCTTC.

This chain uses TRBV2 with TRBJ1-4, with D unresolved. Trimming stripped 2 bases from V and 8 bases from J, with 15 bases between. CDR3 size: 15 residues. Looked up from germline, CDR1 is SNHLY and CDR2 is FYNNEI. The DNA of the CDR3 is TGTGCCAGCAGTGAAAGGCGGGGTGGAAGCGAAAAACTGTTTTTT. This gives the protein CASSERRGGSEKLFF.

Written as DNA, the CDR3 is TGCGCCAGCAGCTTGGTAGTAGGGGGCGAAGGCTACACCTTC. Translating it yields CASSLVVGGEGYTF. The gene calls are TRBV5-1 and TRBJ1-2; TRBD1 agrees at 7 bases. With V trimmed by 0 bases and J by 8 bases, 7 bases remained unmatched. Looked up from germline, CDR1 is SGHRS and CDR2 is YFSETQ. This CDR3 contains 14 residues.

The chain couples TRBV2 to TRBJ1-3; D is possibly TRBD1 (5 bases). The CDR3 loop spans 15 amino acids. Germline V CDR1 and CDR2: SNHLY, FYNNEI. V dropped 5 bases and J dropped 0 bases, with 11 bases sitting between them. CDR3 amino acids: CASSSRASSGNTIYF. DNA of the CDR3: TGTGCCAGCAGTTCCAGGGCCAGCTCTGGAAACACCATATATTTT.

The chain has TRBV6-2 or TRBV6-3 and TRBJ2-5; the match to TRBD2 covers 11 bases. The ends lost 6 bases at V and 1 base at J; junction bases unmatched: 7. Germline CDR1 MNHEY, CDR2 SVGEGT. This CDR3 contains 16 residues. CDR3 DNA: TGTGCCAGCAGCGAACCCCTAGCGGGGGGCCAAGAGACCCAGTACTTC. Encoded protein: CASSEPLAGGQETQYF.

The V and J genes are TRBV4-3 and TRBJ2-2; 11 bases are shared with TRBD1. Germline V gives CDR1 LGHNA, CDR2 YSLEER. The CDR3 contains 17 residues. The V gene end was trimmed by 4 bases and the J gene end by 3 bases; junction bases not matched to a gene: 7. Here the CDR3 DNA reads TGCGCCAGCAGCCGCACCGCGGGACAGGGGGACACCGGGGAGCTGTTTTTT. Translated: CASSRTAGQGDTGELFF.

The chain uses TRBV6-6 and TRBJ1-3; D unclear. The CDR3 totals 13 residues. With 7 bases removed from V and 0 bases from J, the gap between germline ends came to 7 bases. Germline loops: CDR1 MNHNY, CDR2 SVGAGI (reference sequence). The CDR3 reads CASNYRSGNTIYF. The CDR3 bases are TGTGCCAGCAACTACCGCTCTGGAAACACCATATATTTT.

The chain has TRBV15 and TRBJ2-2; 11 bases fit TRBD2. CDR3 size: 16 residues. V shed 5 bases and J 1 base; nucleotides not matched to a gene: 3. Per the germline V gene, CDR1 is LNHNV and CDR2 is YYDKDF (reference sequence). The chain's CDR3 is CATSRGTSGNTGELFF. The DNA of the CDR3 is TGTGCCACCAGCCGAGGGACTAGCGGGAACACCGGGGAGCTGTTTTTT.

The chain uses TRBV7-2 and TRBJ1-4; D is undetermined. Germline V lookup: CDR1 SGHTA, CDR2 FQGNSA. V lost 6 bases and J lost 0, with 11 bases in between. There are 15 residues in the CDR3. Written as DNA, the CDR3 is TGTGCCAGCAGGCCACAGAGATCAACTAATGAAAAACTGTTTTTT. Its translation is CASRPQRSTNEKLFF.

The rearrangement links TRBV3-1 (or the pseudogene TRBV3-2) to TRBJ2-3; 11 bases are a match to TRBD2. V trimming: 9 bases; J trimming: 1 base; junction bases outside the gene matches: 0. The CDR3 extends over 13 amino acids. The V gene's germline CDR1 is LGHDT and CDR2 YNNKEL (reference sequence). CDR3: CARLAGGTDTQYF. As DNA, the CDR3 is TGTGCCAGACTAGCGGGGGGCACAGATACGCAGTATTTT.

The chain has TRBV28 and TRBJ1-5, with a weak D call TRBD1 (5 bases). Trimming shortened V by 8 bases and J by 2 bases, and 19 bases separated the two germline ends. CDR3 length equals 16 residues. Looked up from germline, CDR1 is MDHEN and CDR2 is SYDVKM. The CDR3, as DNA: TGTGCCAGCTACCGAACGGGGGATAGGGGCAATCAGCCCCAGCATTTT. Translation: CASYRTGDRGNQPQHF.

The J gene is TRBJ1-1, the V gene TRBV5-4, with 9 bases that match TRBD1. This CDR3 is built from 15 residues. Germline V CDR1 and CDR2: SGHNT, YYREEE (reference sequence). The J segment lost 1 base and the V segment lost 3 bases, leaving 4 bases of the junction unmatched. This CDR3 reads CASSYRDRANTEAFF. The CDR3 coding sequence is TGTGCCAGCAGCTACCGGGACAGGGCGAACACTGAAGCTTTCTTT.

The chain joins TRBV5-4 to TRBJ2-7; 12 bases line up with TRBD1. Trimming took 4 bases from V and 2 from J; bases not matched to a gene: 4. The CDR3 runs 15 residues. Looked up from germline, CDR1 is SGHNT and CDR2 is YYREEE (reference sequence). CDR3: CASSVGTGGTYEQYF. The CDR3 DNA follows: TGTGCCAGCAGCGTCGGGACAGGGGGCACCTACGAGCAGTACTTC.

The chain employs TRBV6-5 and TRBJ1-2, with a possible D match to TRBD1 (6 bases). V dropped 2 bases and J dropped 4 bases, with 17 bases sitting between them. Germline V gives CDR1 MNHEY, CDR2 SVGAGI. CDR3 length: 16 amino acids. The CDR3 loop is CASSYINRATTYGYTF. The CDR3, as DNA: TGTGCCAGCAGTTACATCAACAGGGCAACAACCTATGGCTACACCTTC.

The gene calls are TRBV5-1 and TRBJ2-7; D perhaps matches TRBD1 (5 bases). Germline CDR1 SGHRS, CDR2 YFSETQ. The CDR3 spans 14 residues. Trimming took off 0 bases at V and 3 bases at J, with 10 bases between the two ends. CDR3 nucleotides: TGCGCCAGCAGCTTGGATTCAAGGGGCTACGAGCAGTACTTC. Protein sequence: CASSLDSRGYEQYF. Drawing the rest from reference TRBV5-1 and TRBJ2-7, the complete variable domain is KAGVTQTPRYLIKTRGQQVTLSCSPISGHRSVSWYQQTPGQGLQFLFEYFSETQRNKGNFPGRFSGRQFSNSRSEMNVSTLELGDSALYLCASSLDSRGYEQYFGPGTRLTVT.

The chain recombines TRBV7-2 with TRBJ2-2, with D possibly matching TRBD2 (5 bases). Germline V gene sequence: CDR1 SGHTA, CDR2 FQGNSA. Trimming shortened V by 3 bases and J by 6 bases, and 8 bases separated the two germline ends. CDR3 length: 13 residues. The CDR3 protein is CASSLDWAGELFF. CDR3 nucleotide sequence: TGTGCCAGCAGCTTGGACTGGGCCGGGGAGCTGTTTTTT. The full variable domain, completed using reference TRBV7-2 and TRBJ2-2, is GAGVSQSPSNKVTEKGKDVELRCDPISGHTALYWYRQSLGQGLEFLIYFQGNSAPDKSGLPSDRFSAERTGGSVSTLTIQRTQQEDSAVYLCASSLDWAGELFFGEGSRLTVL.

CDR3 DNA: TGTGCCAGCAGTTATTCGGGGATGGGCTACACCTTC. Translating it yields CASSYSGMGYTF. This sequence joins TRBV6-5 and TRBJ1-2; no firm D call. Germline V CDR1 and CDR2: MNHEY, SVGAGI. Between the trimmed V and J ends, which lost 3 bases and 8 bases, there was a span of 10 bases. This CDR3 spans 12 amino acids.

The CDR3 nucleotides read TGTGCCAGCAGCTTAGACACAGGGACGTACCAAGAGACCCAGTACTTC. This sequence encodes CASSLDTGTYQETQYF. The chain carries TRBV7-8 and TRBJ2-5; perhaps TRBD1 as D (6 bases). The CDR3 covers 16 residues. V shed 1 base and J shed 0 bases, with 12 bases lying between them. The germline V gene encodes CDR1 SGHVS and CDR2 FQNEAQ.

V usage is TRBV9 and J usage is TRBJ2-5, with TRBD1 as a possible D gene (6 bases). Trimming stripped 3 bases from V and 7 bases from J, with 13 bases between. Germline values: CDR1 SGDLS, CDR2 YYNGEE. There are 13 residues in the CDR3. CDR3 in amino acids: CASSDTGSVTQYF. CDR3 in DNA: TGTGCCAGCAGCGACACAGGGTCAGTGACCCAGTACTTC.

CDR3 in amino acids: CASSSAREYGYTF. DNA for the CDR3: TGTGCCAGCAGTTCAGCGAGGGAATATGGCTACACCTTC. This sequence joins TRBV12-3 or TRBV12-4 and TRBJ1-2; no clear D. V shed 4 bases and J shed 5 bases, with 11 bases lying between them. This CDR3 comprises 13 residues.

This chain joins TRBV7-9 and TRBJ1-6, with D perhaps matching TRBD1 (5 bases). The CDR3 consists of 17 residues. The germline V gene has CDR1 SEHNR and CDR2 FQNEAQ (reference sequence). V dropped 4 bases and J dropped 1 base, with 14 bases sitting between them. The CDR3: CASSSDSSGSYNSPLHF. CDR3 DNA: TGTGCCAGCAGCTCCGATAGTTCAGGGTCCTATAATTCACCCCTCCACTTT.

CDR3 amino acids: CASSLGRQGGTDTQYF. CDR3 coding DNA: TGTGCCAGCAGCTTAGGCCGACAGGGTGGGACAGATACGCAGTATTTT. The chain combines TRBV11-3 with TRBJ2-3; TRBD1 matches 7 bases. V was clipped by 1 base and J by 3 bases; unmatched bases: 7. The CDR3 length is 16 residues. CDR1 and CDR2 from the germline V gene are SGHNT and YENEEA.

V and J are TRBV5-4 and TRBJ2-3; 8 bases map to TRBD2. With 5 bases clipped from V and 4 bases from J, the junction kept 12 bases outside the gene matches. The CDR3 has 16 residues. Germline CDR1 SGHNT, CDR2 YYREEE (reference sequence). The CDR3 loop reads CASRPRGGLEADTQYF. The CDR3 DNA reads as TGTGCCAGCAGACCTCGGGGGGGCCTTGAGGCAGATACGCAGTATTTT.

This clone was observed a few times. This rearrangement joins TRBV4-1 to TRBJ2-1, with 12 bases identical to TRBD1. V shed 0 bases, J shed 12 bases, and the junction held 9 bases outside the gene matches. The CDR3 length is 16 residues. Germline CDR1 is MGHRA and CDR2 is YSYEKL. In DNA form, the CDR3 reads TGCGCCAGCAGCCAAGATCCGGGACAGGGGGCGCGGGGGCAGTTCTTC. Translation: CASSQDPGQGARGQFF.